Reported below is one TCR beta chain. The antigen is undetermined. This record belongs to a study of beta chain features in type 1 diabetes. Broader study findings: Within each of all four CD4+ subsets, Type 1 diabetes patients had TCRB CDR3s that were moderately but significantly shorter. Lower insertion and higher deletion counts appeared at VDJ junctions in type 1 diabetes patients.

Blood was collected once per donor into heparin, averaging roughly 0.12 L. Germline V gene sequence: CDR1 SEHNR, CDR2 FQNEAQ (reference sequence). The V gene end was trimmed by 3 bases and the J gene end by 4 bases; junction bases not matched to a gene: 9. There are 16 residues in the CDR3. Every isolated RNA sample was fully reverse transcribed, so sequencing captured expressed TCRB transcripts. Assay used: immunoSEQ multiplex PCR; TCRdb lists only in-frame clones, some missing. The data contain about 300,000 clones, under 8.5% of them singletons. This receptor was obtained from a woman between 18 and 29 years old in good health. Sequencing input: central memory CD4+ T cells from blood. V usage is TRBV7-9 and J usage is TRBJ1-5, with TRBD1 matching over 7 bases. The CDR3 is CASSLRGDRKNQPQHF. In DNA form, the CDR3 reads TGTGCCAGCAGCTTGAGGGGGGACAGAAAAAATCAGCCCCAGCATTTT.